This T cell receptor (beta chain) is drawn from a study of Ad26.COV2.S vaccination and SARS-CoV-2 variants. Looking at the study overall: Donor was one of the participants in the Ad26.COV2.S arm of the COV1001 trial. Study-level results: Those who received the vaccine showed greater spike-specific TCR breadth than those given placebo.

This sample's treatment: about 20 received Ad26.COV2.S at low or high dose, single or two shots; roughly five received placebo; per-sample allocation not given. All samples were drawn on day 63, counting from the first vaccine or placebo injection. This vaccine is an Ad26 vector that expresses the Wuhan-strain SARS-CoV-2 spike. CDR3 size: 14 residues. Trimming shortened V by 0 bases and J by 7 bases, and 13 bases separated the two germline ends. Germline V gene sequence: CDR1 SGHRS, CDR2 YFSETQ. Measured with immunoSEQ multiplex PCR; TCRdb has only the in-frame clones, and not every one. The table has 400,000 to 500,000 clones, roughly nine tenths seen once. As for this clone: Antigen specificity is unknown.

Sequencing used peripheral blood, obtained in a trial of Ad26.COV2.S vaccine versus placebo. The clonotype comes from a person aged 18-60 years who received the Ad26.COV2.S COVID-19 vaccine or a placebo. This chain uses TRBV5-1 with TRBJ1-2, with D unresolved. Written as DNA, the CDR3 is TGCGCCAGCAGCTTGGTTACAACGTCGGGTGGCTACACCTTC. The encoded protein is CASSLVTTSGGYTF.